The entry below gives a single TCR beta chain sequence along with its context. With 1 base removed from V and 5 bases from J, the gap between germline ends came to 16 bases. The V gene's germline CDR1 is KGHSY and CDR2 FQNENV. The CDR3 contains 16 residues. Using immunoSEQ multiplex PCR, the repertoire was profiled, and TCRdb retains in-frame clones only, with some absent. The data hold around 150,000 clones, with roughly 80% observed a single time. This entry belongs to a study of blood T cell repertoires in COVID-19. Source material: peripheral blood. This receptor was identified in a human donor in a cohort sampled during active COVID-19. The V gene is TRBV16, the J gene TRBJ2-3; weak D call: TRBD2 (6 bases). CDR3 protein: CASSQWEEGAQDTQYF. The CDR3 region has the DNA TGTGCCAGCAGCCAATGGGAGGAAGGGGCCCAAGATACGCAGTATTTT.